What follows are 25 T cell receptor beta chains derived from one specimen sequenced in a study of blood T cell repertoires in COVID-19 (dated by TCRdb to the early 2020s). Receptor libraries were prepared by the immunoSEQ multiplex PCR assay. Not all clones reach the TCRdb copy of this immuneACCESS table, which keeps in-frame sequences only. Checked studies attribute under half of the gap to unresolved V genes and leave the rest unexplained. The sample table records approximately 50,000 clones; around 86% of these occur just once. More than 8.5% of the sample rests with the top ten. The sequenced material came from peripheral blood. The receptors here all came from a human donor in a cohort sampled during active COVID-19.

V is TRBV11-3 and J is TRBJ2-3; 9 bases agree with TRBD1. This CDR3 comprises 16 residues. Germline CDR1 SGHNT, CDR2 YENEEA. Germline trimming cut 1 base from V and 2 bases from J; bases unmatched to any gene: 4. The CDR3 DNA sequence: TGTGCCAGCAGCTTAGGAACAGGGGGCTTCACAGATACGCAGTATTTT. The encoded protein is CASSLGTGGFTDTQYF. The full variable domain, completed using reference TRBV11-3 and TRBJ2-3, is EAGVVQSPRYKIIEKKQPVAFWCNPISGHNTLYWYLQNLGQGPELLIRYENEEAVDDSQLPKDRFSAERLKGVDSTLKIQPAELGDSAVYLCASSLGTGGFTDTQYFGPGTRLTVL.

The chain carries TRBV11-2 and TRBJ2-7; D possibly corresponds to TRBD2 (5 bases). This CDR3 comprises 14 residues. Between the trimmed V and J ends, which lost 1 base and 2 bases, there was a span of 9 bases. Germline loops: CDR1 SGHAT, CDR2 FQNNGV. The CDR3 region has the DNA TGTGCCAGCAGCTTAGGAGCGGCAGCCTACGAGCAGTACTTC. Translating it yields CASSLGAAAYEQYF.

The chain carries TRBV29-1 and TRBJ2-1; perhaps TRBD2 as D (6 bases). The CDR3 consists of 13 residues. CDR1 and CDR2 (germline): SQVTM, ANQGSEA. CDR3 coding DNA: TGCCTAATTGTGGGGCAGGGAGGTGGTGAGCAGTTCTTC. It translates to CLIVGQGGGEQFF.

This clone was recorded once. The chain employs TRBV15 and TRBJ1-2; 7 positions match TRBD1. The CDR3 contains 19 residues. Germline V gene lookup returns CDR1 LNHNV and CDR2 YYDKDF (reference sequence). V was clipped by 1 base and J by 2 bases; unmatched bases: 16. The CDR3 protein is CATSRGGGTVTVLNYGYTF. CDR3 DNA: TGTGCCACCAGCAGAGGTGGCGGGACAGTCACCGTGCTGAACTATGGCTACACCTTC.

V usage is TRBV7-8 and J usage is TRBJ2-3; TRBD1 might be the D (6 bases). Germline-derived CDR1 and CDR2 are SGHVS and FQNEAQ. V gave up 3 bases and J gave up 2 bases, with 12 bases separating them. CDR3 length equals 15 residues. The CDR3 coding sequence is TGTGCCAGCAGCTTCCGGACAGCTTACACAGATACGCAGTATTTT. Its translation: CASSFRTAYTDTQYF. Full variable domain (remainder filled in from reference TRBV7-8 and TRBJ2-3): GAGVSQSPRYKVAKRGQDVALRCDPISGHVSLFWYQQALGQGPEFLTYFQNEAQLDKSGLPSDRFFAERPEGSVSTLKIQRTQQEDSAVYLCASSFRTAYTDTQYFGPGTRLTVL.

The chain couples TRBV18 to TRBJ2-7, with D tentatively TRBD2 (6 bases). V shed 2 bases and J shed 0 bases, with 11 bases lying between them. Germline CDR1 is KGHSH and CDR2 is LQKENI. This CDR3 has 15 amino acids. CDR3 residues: CASSPGMTSSYEQYF. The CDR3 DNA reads TGTGCCAGCTCACCAGGTATGACTAGCTCCTACGAGCAGTACTTC. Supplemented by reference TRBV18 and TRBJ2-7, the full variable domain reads NAGVMQNPRHLVRRRGQEARLRCSPMKGHSHVYWYRQLPEEGLKFMVYLQKENIIDESGMPKERFSAEFPKEGPSILRIQQVVRGDSAAYFCASSPGMTSSYEQYFGPGTRLTVT.

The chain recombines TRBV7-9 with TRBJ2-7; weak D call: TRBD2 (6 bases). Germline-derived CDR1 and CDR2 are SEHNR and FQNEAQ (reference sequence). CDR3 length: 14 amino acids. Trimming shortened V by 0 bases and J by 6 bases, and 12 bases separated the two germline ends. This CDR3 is CASSLATGAGEQYF. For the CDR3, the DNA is TGTGCCAGCAGCTTAGCGACGGGAGCAGGCGAGCAGTACTTC. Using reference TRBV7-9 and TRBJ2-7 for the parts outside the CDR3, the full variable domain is DTGVSQNPRHKITKRGQNVTFRCDPISEHNRLYWYRQTLGQGPEFLTYFQNEAQLEKSRLLSDRFSAERPKGSFSTLEIQRTEQGDSAMYLCASSLATGAGEQYFGPGTRLTVT.

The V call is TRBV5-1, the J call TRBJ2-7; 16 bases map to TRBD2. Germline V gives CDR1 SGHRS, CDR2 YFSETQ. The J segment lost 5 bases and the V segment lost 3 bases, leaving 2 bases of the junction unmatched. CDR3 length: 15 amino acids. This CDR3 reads CASSYGTSGRDEQYF. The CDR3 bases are TGCGCCAGCAGCTACGGGACTAGCGGGAGGGACGAGCAGTACTTC.

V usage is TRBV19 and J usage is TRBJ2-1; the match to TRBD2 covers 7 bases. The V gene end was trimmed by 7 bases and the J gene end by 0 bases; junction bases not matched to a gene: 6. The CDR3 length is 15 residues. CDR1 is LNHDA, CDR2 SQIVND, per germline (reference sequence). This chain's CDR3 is CASTRRGSSYNEQFF. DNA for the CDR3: TGTGCCAGTACCAGGCGGGGGAGCTCCTACAATGAGCAGTTCTTC.

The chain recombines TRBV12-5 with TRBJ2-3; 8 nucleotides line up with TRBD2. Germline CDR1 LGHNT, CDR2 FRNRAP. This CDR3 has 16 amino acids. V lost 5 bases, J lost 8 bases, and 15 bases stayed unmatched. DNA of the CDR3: TGTGCTAGTGGTGTTGGGGGGAGCGGGGGCCTCAGTACGCAGTATTTT. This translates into CASGVGGSGGLSTQYF.

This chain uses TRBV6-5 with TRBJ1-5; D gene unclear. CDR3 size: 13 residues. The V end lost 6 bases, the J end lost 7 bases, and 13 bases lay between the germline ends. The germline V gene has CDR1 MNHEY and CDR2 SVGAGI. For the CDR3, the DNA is TGTGCCAGCAGCCCCCACGAGGGCCAGCCCCAGCATTTT. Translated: CASSPHEGQPQHF.

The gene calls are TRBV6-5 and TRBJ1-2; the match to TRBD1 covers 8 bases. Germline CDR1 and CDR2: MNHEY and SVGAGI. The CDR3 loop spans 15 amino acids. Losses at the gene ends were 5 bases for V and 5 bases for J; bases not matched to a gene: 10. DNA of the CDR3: TGTGCCAGCAGTCGCCTCGAACAGGGGGGGTATGGCTACACCTTC. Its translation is CASSRLEQGGYGYTF.

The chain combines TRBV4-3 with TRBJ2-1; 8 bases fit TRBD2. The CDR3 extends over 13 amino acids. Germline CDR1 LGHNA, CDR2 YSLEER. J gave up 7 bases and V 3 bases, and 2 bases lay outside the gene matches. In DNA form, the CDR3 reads TGCGCCAGCAGCCAGACTAGCGTAAATGAGCAGTTCTTC. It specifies CASSQTSVNEQFF.

The CDR3 DNA sequence: TGCGCCAGCAGCCAAGATGTGTCGGGAGCGGGCACAGATACGCAGTATTTT. Protein: CASSQDVSGAGTDTQYF. V usage is TRBV4-1 and J usage is TRBJ2-3; D perhaps matches TRBD2 (6 bases). Looked up from germline, CDR1 is MGHRA and CDR2 is YSYEKL. Trimming took off 0 bases at V and 1 base at J, with 14 bases between the two ends. The CDR3 has 17 amino acids.

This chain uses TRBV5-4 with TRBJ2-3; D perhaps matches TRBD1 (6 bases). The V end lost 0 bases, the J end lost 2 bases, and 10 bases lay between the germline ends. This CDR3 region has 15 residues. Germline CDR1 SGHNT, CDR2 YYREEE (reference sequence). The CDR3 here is CASSLAGDLTDTQYF. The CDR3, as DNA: TGTGCCAGCAGCTTGGCAGGGGACCTCACAGATACGCAGTATTTT. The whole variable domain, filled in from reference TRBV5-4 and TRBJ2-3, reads ETGVTQSPTHLIKTRGQQVTLRCSSQSGHNTVSWYQQALGQGPQFIFQYYREEENGRGNFPPRFSGLQFPNYSSELNVNALELDDSALYLCASSLAGDLTDTQYFGPGTRLTVL.

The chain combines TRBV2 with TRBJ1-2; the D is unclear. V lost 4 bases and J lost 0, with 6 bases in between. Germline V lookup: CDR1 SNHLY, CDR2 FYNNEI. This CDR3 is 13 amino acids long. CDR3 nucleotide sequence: TGTGCCAGCAGTGTCGAGTCTAACTATGGCTACACCTTC. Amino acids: CASSVESNYGYTF.

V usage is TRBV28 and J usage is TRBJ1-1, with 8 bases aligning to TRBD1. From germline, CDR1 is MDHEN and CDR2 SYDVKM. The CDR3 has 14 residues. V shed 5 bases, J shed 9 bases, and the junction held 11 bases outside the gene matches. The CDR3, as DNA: TGTGCCAGCAGTCAGGCGGGGACAGGCGGGCAAGCTTTCTTT. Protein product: CASSQAGTGGQAFF.

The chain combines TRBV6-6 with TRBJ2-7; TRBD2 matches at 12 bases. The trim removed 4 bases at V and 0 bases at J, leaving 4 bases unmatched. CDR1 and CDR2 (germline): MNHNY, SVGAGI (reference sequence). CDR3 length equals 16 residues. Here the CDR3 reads CASSLTSGRHSYEQYF. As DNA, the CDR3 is TGTGCCAGCAGTTTAACTAGCGGGAGGCACTCCTACGAGCAGTACTTC.

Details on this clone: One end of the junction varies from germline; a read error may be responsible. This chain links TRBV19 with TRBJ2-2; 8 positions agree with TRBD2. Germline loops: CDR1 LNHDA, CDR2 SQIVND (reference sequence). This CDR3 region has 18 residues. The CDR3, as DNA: TGTGCCAGTACTATAGGGACTAGTCTCTTCGCGAACACCGGGGAGCTGTTTTTT. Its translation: CASTIGTSLFANTGELFF.

The CDR3 DNA reads TGTGCCAGCAGCCAAGTGGGGCTCGAAGCTTTCTTT. Translated, it gives CASSQVGLEAFF. V is TRBV3-1 (or the pseudogene TRBV3-2) and J is TRBJ1-1; tentative D call: TRBD1 (5 bases). CDR1 is LGHDT, CDR2 YNNKEL, per germline (reference sequence). CDR3 size: 12 residues. The germline V and J ends were trimmed by 1 base and 8 bases, with 8 bases remaining between them.

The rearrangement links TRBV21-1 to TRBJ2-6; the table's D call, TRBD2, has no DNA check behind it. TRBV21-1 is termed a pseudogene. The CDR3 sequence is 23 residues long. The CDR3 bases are TGTGCCAGCAGCAAAGCGCTCGGATGGAGACTGCCCACAATCGACTCTGGGGCCAACGTCCTGACTTTC. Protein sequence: CASSKALGWRLPTIDSGANVLTF.

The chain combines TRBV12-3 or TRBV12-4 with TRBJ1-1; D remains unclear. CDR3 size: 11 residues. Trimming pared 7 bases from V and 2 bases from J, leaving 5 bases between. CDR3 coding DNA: TGTGCCAGCACCCAAAACACTGAAGCTTTCTTT. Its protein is CASTQNTEAFF.

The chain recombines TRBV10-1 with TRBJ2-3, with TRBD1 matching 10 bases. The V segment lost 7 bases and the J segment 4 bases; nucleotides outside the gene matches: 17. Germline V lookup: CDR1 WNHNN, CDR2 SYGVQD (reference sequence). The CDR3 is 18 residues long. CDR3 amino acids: CASTQALDRGHGPDTQYF. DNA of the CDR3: TGCGCCAGCACTCAGGCACTTGACAGGGGGCATGGCCCAGATACGCAGTATTTT.

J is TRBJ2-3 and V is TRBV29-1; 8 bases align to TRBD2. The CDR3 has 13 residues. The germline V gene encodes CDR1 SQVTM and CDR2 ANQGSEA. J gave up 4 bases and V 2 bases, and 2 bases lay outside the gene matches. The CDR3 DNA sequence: TGCAGCGTTGAACGGCGGGGGGCAGATACGCAGTATTTT. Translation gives CSVERRGADTQYF.

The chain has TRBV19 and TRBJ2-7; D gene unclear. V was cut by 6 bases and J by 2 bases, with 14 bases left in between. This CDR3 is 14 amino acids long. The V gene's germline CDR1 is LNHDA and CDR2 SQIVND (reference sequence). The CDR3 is CASSLPPPPYEQYF. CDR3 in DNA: TGTGCCAGTAGCCTCCCCCCTCCCCCCTACGAGCAGTACTTC. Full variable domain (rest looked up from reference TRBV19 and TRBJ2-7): DGGITQSPKYLFRKEGQNVTLSCEQNLNHDAMYWYRQDPGQGLRLIYYSQIVNDFQKGDIAEGYSVSREKKESFPLTVTSAQKNPTAFYLCASSLPPPPYEQYFGPGTRLTVT.